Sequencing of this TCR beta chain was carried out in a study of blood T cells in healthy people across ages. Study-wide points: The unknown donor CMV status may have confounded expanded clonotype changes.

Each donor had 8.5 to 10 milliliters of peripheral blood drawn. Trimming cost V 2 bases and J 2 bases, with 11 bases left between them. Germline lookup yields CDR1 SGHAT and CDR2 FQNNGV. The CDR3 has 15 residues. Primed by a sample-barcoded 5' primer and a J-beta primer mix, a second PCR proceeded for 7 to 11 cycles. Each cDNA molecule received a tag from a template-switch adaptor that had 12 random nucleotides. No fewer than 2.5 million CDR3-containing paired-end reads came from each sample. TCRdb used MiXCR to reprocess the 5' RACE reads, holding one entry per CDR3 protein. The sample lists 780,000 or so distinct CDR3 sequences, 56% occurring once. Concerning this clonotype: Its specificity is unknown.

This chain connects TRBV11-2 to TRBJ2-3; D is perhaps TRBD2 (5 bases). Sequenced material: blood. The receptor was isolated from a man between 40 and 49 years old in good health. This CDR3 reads CASSLPSGYTDTQYF. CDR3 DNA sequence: TGTGCCAGCAGCTTACCCAGCGGTTACACAGATACGCAGTATTTT.